The next 5 T cell receptor beta chains were all read from a single sample in a study of T cells in Graves' hyperthyroidism and ophthalmopathy. RNA transcripts provided the source from which TCR beta CDR3 regions were amplified. HTBI primers drove first-round RT-PCR of the TCR CDR3. TCRdb redid the calling of the multiplex PCR reads with MiXCR, one entry per CDR3 protein. The table includes hundreds of thousands of distinct CDR3 sequences, approximately 24% detected once. Sequencing was done on a sample of blood. These receptors were obtained from a woman aged 25 to 45 with Graves' ophthalmopathy.

This clonotype was seen at least ten times. The rearrangement joins TRBV19 to TRBJ1-3; no clear D. The germline CDR1 and CDR2 sequences are LNHDA and SQIVND (reference sequence). The CDR3 sequence is 15 residues long. V was clipped by 5 bases and J by 2 bases, with 13 bases between them. CDR3 sequence: CASSVQAGAGNTIYF. CDR3 DNA: TGTGCCAGTAGTGTGCAGGCTGGAGCTGGAAACACCATATATTTT.

This clonotype was seen many times. The chain has TRBV7-2 and TRBJ1-1; D remains unclear. Looked up from germline, CDR1 is SGHTA and CDR2 is FQGNSA. This CDR3 contains 16 residues. V lost 0 bases and J lost 0, with 11 bases in between. CDR3 in amino acids: CASSLARLGLNTEAFF. Written as DNA, the CDR3 is TGTGCCAGCAGCTTAGCGCGGCTAGGTTTGAACACTGAAGCTTTCTTT.

This clonotype was observed many times. The V gene is TRBV7-9, the J gene TRBJ1-2; D unresolved. V lost 5 bases and J lost 4, with 17 bases in between. The CDR3 totals 15 residues. Germline-derived CDR1 and CDR2 are SEHNR and FQNEAQ (reference sequence). The DNA of the CDR3 is TGTGCCAGCAGCCTCCAGACACTATCTAGCTATGGCTACACCTTC. Its protein is CASSLQTLSSYGYTF.

The sample holds many counts of this clonotype. This chain uses TRBV18 with TRBJ2-7; D is unclear. From germline, CDR1 is KGHSH and CDR2 LQKENI. Trimming removed 5 bases at V and 5 bases at J, with 10 bases between. This CDR3 has 12 amino acids. As DNA, the CDR3 is TGTGCCAGCTCATCCGCCGTGGACGAGCAGTACTTC. Translated, it gives CASSSAVDEQYF.

At least ten counts were recorded for this clonotype. One junction end does not reproduce the germline sequence, and a read error may be involved. This chain uses TRBV12-3 or TRBV12-4 with TRBJ2-4; D is undetermined. This CDR3 has 14 residues. The CDR3 sequence is CASTLQPGKNIQYF. The CDR3 DNA reads TGTGCCAGCACTTTACAGCCGGGCAAAAACATTCAGTACTTC.